Given below is one TCR beta chain in context. Its cognate antigen is unknown. This CDR3 has 16 amino acids. The V and J ends lost 5 bases and 0 bases, in that order; junction bases with no gene match: 7. Germline assignment: CDR1 LNHDA and CDR2 SQIVND (reference sequence). This record belongs to a study of PD-1 blockade in mismatch repair-deficient tumors. Study-level background: Enrolled about 2012-2016, patients had progressing, pretreated mismatch repair-deficient cancers of about twelve types. Study-level findings and limits: After pembrolizumab, tumor-resident clones rose rapidly, then generally contracted before radiologic responses.

Using immunoSEQ multiplex PCR, the repertoire was profiled, and TCRdb retains in-frame clones only, with some absent. This sample has 30,000 to 45,000 clones; roughly 85% occur once, and the top ten carry 3.5% to 4%. Mismatch repair deficiency was confirmed in all patients, by PCR or immunohistochemistry. TCRs were sequenced from a few patients responding to pembrolizumab. This chain joins TRBV19 and TRBJ1-3; 7 bases match TRBD1. The sequenced sample was peripheral blood, obtained 76 weeks after starting pembrolizumab. The clonotype comes from an adult with mismatch repair-deficient cancer. The CDR3 region has the DNA TGTGCCAGTAGTGGACAGGTCGAAAACTCTGGAAACACCATATATTTT. Translating it yields CASSGQVENSGNTIYF.